This passage covers 29 T cell receptor beta chains from one sample sequenced in a study of CXCR3-negative and CXCR3-positive naive CD8 T cells (dated by TCRdb to the late 2010s). Broad study findings and their caveats: TRB CDR3s from CXCR3-positive naive cells showed higher hydrophobicity (lower Kidera factor 4), lower energy, and higher strength and volume indices than CXCR3-negative naive cells.

The instrument given in TCRdb is NextSeq 550. The Human TCR Profiling Kit (MiLaboratory) was used to prepare UMI-labeled 5' RACE TRB cDNA libraries. Each CDR3 protein sequence appears as one entry after TCRdb reprocessed the reads, and no DNA is included. This sample's table contains around 63,000 distinct CDR3 sequences. The biggest ten clones account for around 5% of the sample. Their recognized antigens are unknown. Sequenced sample: naive CXCR3+ CD8+ T cells from blood. The intended sense of this specimen's cell subset or site label: CD45RO-CCR7+CD27+CD95- naive CD8+ T cells expressing CXCR3 (TNR3+). Receptors were obtained from a human donor in good health. Some clones in this sample may be carry-over from other donors' samples.

This chain links TRBV29-1 with TRBJ2-7; TCRdb returns TRBD1, unconfirmable since there is no DNA. Germline lookup yields CDR1 SQVTM and CDR2 ANQGSEA. This CDR3 comprises 13 residues. The CDR3 loop reads CSVLTGAGYEQYF.

The rearrangement uses TRBV7-3 and TRBJ2-1; TCRdb's D call of TRBD2 is untestable without DNA. The CDR3 loop spans 15 amino acids. Germline V CDR1 and CDR2: SGHTA, FQGTGA. The CDR3 region is CASSILAGVFNEQFF.

The gene calls are TRBV7-2 and TRBJ2-3; TCRdb's D call, TRBD2, is unchecked because there is no DNA. CDR3 length: 17 amino acids. Germline V gene data show CDR1 as SGHTA and CDR2 as FQGNSA. The CDR3 region is CASSLTGLAGDTDTQYF.

The CDR3 reads CASSQGATGLADTNTGELFF. V gene TRBV3-1 combines with J gene TRBJ2-2; TCRdb's assignment of TRBD2 cannot be checked, as there is no DNA. This CDR3 has 20 amino acids. Germline-derived CDR1 and CDR2 are LGHDT and YNNKEL (reference sequence).

The gene calls are TRBV11-2 and TRBJ2-5. The CDR3 loop spans 13 amino acids. CDR1 is SGHAT, CDR2 FQNNGV, per germline. CDR3 sequence reads: CASSSEFYETQYF.

The rearrangement joins TRBV10-3 to TRBJ2-7; there is no DNA to check the TCRdb D call of TRBD2. The germline gives CDR1 ENHRY, CDR2 SYGVKD. This CDR3 region has 15 residues. The CDR3: CAISEPGLAGLEQYF.

The V gene is TRBV28, the J gene TRBJ1-2; TCRdb's D gene call, TRBD1, goes unchecked for lack of DNA. Germline lookup yields CDR1 MDHEN and CDR2 SYDVKM. The CDR3 runs 15 residues. This chain's CDR3 is CASRSSRGQVYGYTF.

The CDR3 spells CASSLNRASPLHF. V and J are TRBV14 and TRBJ1-6; TCRdb selects TRBD1, and the lack of DNA leaves this call unchecked. Germline V lookup: CDR1 SGHDN, CDR2 FVKESK. The CDR3 loop spans 13 amino acids.

The V call is TRBV7-7, the J call TRBJ2-2. In germline, CDR1 is SSHAT, CDR2 FNYEAQ (reference sequence). The CDR3 covers 14 residues. CDR3 residues: CASSSSEVTGELFF.

This chain connects TRBV4-1 to TRBJ1-6. Germline values: CDR1 MGHRA, CDR2 YSYEKL. The CDR3 sequence is 15 residues long. The CDR3 is CASNLDLSDKSPLHF.

The gene calls are TRBV20-1 and TRBJ2-1; TCRdb's D gene call, TRBD2, goes unchecked for lack of DNA. The CDR3 length is 18 residues. CDR1 is DFQATT and CDR2 is SNEGSKA in the germline V gene (reference sequence). The CDR3 sequence is CSASPGTSGGLSYNEQFF.

The V call is TRBV15, the J call TRBJ2-5; no DNA is available, so the TRBD2 call from TCRdb remains unchecked. The CDR3 has 13 residues. Germline-derived CDR1 and CDR2 are LNHNV and YYDKDF (reference sequence). Here the CDR3 reads CATREGIWETQYF.

V and J are TRBV14 and TRBJ1-4; TCRdb proposes TRBD1, but this gene call is untestable without DNA. Germline V lookup: CDR1 SGHDN, CDR2 FVKESK. The CDR3 sequence is 14 residues long. The CDR3: CASSQVGGTGRLFF.

This chain uses TRBV2 with TRBJ2-2. Germline V gene sequence: CDR1 SNHLY, CDR2 FYNNEI. The CDR3 spans 14 residues. CDR3 amino acids: CASSDSVFTGELFF.

The chain links TRBV11-3 to TRBJ2-3; the TCRdb D gene call, TRBD2, has no DNA to confirm it. This CDR3 spans 18 amino acids. The germline CDR1 and CDR2 sequences are SGHNT and YENEEA. The CDR3: CASSPGVAGGLGTDTQYF.

In terms of frequency, this clonotype is medium-sized. V usage is TRBV6-5 and J usage is TRBJ2-1; TCRdb's D gene call, TRBD2, goes unchecked for lack of DNA. CDR3 size: 18 residues. CDR1 MNHEY and CDR2 SVGAGI come from the germline V gene. The CDR3 spells CASSYSQLAGSDSNEQFF.

The chain is built from TRBV7-9 and TRBJ2-7; TCRdb's D gene call, TRBD1, goes unchecked for lack of DNA. Germline assignment: CDR1 SEHNR and CDR2 FQNEAQ (reference sequence). The CDR3 has 15 residues. The CDR3 loop is CASSSTGALSYEQYF.

V usage is TRBV29-1 and J usage is TRBJ2-5. This CDR3 is built from 11 residues. CDR1 SQVTM and CDR2 ANQGSEA come from the germline V gene. The CDR3 sequence is CSVEGLAVGNF.

V gene TRBV12-3 or TRBV12-4 combines with J gene TRBJ1-1; TCRdb names TRBD1, which stays unverified in the absence of DNA. CDR3 size: 17 residues. CDR3 residues: CASSSHLTGGKNTEAFF.

The chain employs TRBV7-9 and TRBJ1-2; absent DNA, TCRdb's TRBD1 call cannot be checked. The germline CDR1 and CDR2 sequences are SEHNR and FQNEAQ (reference sequence). The CDR3 spans 15 residues. The CDR3 spells CASSTVEGATGGYTF. Full variable domain (missing parts from reference TRBV7-9 and TRBJ1-2): DTGVSQNPRHKITKRGQNVTFRCDPISEHNRLYWYRQTLGQGPEFLTYFQNEAQLEKSRLLSDRFSAERPKGSFSTLEIQRTEQGDSAMYLCASSTVEGATGGYTFGSGTRLTVV.

The V and J genes are TRBV6-2 or TRBV6-3 and TRBJ2-7. Germline V lookup: CDR1 MNHEY, CDR2 SVGEGT. The CDR3 loop spans 13 amino acids. CDR3 loop: CASSHLGAYEQYF.

The chain is built from TRBV7-6 and TRBJ2-1; TCRdb calls TRBD2, which cannot be checked without DNA. Germline CDR1 SGHVS, CDR2 FNYEAQ. The CDR3 totals 15 residues. CDR3 sequence reads: CASSSLSGGANEQFF.

The rearrangement uses TRBV20-1 and TRBJ2-7; TCRdb outputs TRBD2, but without DNA this stays unchecked. The CDR3 has 15 amino acids. The V gene's germline CDR1 is DFQATT and CDR2 SNEGSKA (reference sequence). The CDR3: CSASIVAGGPYEQYF.

CDR3 sequence reads: CASSIQTGGHAYNEQFF. The rearrangement links TRBV13 to TRBJ2-1; absent DNA, TCRdb's TRBD1 call cannot be checked. In germline, CDR1 is PRHDT, CDR2 FYEKMQ (reference sequence). There are 17 residues in the CDR3.

J is TRBJ2-1 and V is TRBV29-1. This CDR3 contains 11 residues. Germline CDR1 SQVTM, CDR2 ANQGSEA. This chain's CDR3 is CSVVKLYEQFF.

The V call is TRBV21-1, the J call TRBJ1-1; with no DNA, the TCRdb D assignment of TRBD1 cannot be verified. TRBV21-1 is a known pseudogene. This CDR3 spans 16 amino acids. CDR3 loop: CASSPRRGRGRTEAFF.

V is TRBV2 and J is TRBJ2-1; TCRdb names TRBD2, which stays unverified in the absence of DNA. The germline gives CDR1 SNHLY, CDR2 FYNNEI. The CDR3 covers 15 residues. The CDR3 here is CASSPSGVLYNEQFF.

The chain uses TRBV29-1 and TRBJ2-7; there is no DNA to check the TCRdb D call of TRBD2. The CDR3 covers 13 residues. Germline V CDR1 and CDR2: SQVTM, ANQGSEA. This CDR3 is CSVEVGGGNEQYF.

The genes are TRBV4-3 and TRBJ2-7. CDR3 size: 14 residues. CDR1 is LGHNA and CDR2 is YSLEER in the germline V gene. The CDR3 spells CASSPDRGSYEQYF.